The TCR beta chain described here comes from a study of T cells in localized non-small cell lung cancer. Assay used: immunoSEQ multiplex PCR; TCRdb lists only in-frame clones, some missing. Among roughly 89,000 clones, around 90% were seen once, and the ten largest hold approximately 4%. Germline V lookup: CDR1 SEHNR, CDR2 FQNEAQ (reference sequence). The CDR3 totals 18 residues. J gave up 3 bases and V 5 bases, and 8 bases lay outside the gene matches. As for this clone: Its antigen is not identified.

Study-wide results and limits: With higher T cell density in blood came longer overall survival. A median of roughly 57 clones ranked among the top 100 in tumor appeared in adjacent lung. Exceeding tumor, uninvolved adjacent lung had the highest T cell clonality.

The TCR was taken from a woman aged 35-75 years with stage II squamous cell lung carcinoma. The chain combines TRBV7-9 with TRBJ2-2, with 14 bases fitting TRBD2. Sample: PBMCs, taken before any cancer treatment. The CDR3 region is CASSPTRGLAGDTGELFF. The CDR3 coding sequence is TGTGCCAGCAGCCCAACCCGGGGACTAGCGGGAGACACCGGGGAGCTGTTTTTT.